Below, one TCR beta chain is given with its context. The germline V gene has CDR1 SGHRS and CDR2 YFSETQ. Trimming took 2 bases from V and 5 from J; bases not matched to a gene: 7. This CDR3 has 15 amino acids. This sample is part of a study of control samples from healthy donors and cancer patients. Sequencing used immunoSEQ multiplex PCR; TCRdb keeps in-frame clones, though not all of them. Of 260,000 or so clones in the sample, 82% were seen once. V gene TRBV5-1 combines with J gene TRBJ2-3; TRBD2 aligns across 8 bases. What was sequenced was PBMCs. The source of this sequence is a woman aged 60 to 75 with lung cancer. The CDR3 loop is CASSLERGGRDTQYF. The CDR3 DNA follows: TGCGCCAGCAGCTTAGAACGGGGGGGCAGAGATACGCAGTATTTT.